Here is one T cell receptor beta chain with its context. V lost 6 bases and J lost 1, with 13 bases in between. The CDR3 is 14 amino acids. Germline CDR1 SGHRS, CDR2 YFSETQ. The data stem from a study of blood T cell repertoires in COVID-19. Study details: Material from acute and convalescent COVID-19 was sourced from the United States, Italy and Spain. PBMCs, B-cell-depleted T cells, or T cells provided the cDNA or gDNA that made up the material.

Under the authors' procedure: Amplification of reference gene primers provided the estimated nucleated cell counts. TCRdb keeps only in-frame clones here, not all; method: immunoSEQ multiplex PCR. Clone size and V and J calls were adopted from that table, with D and trimming inferred from the DNA. The profile shows about 68,000 clones, about 86% of them singletons. Sequencing was done on a sample of peripheral blood. This TCR was recovered from a woman aged 60-75 years with acute or convalescent COVID-19. The rearrangement links TRBV5-1 to TRBJ1-1; D is ambiguous. CDR3 sequence (DNA): TGCGCCAGCACCTCGGGTCCCGGGAACACTGAAGCTTTCTTT. It codes for CASTSGPGNTEAFF.